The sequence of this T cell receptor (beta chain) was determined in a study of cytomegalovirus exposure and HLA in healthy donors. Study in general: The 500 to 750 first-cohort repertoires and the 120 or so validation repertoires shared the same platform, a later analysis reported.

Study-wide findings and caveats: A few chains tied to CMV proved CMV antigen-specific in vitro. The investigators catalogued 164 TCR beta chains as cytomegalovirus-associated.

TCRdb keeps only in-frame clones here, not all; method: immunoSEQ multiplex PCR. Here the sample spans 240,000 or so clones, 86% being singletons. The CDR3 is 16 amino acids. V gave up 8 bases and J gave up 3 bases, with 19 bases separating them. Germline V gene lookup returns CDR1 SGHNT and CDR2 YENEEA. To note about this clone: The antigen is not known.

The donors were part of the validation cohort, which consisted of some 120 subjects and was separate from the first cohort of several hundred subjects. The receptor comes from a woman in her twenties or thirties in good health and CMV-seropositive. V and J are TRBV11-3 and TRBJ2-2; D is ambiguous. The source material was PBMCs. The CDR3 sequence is CASGPPRGEDTGELFF. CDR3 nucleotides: TGTGCCAGCGGTCCCCCCCGTGGAGAAGACACCGGGGAGCTGTTTTTT. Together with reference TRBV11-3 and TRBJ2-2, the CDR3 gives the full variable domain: EAGVVQSPRYKIIEKKQPVAFWCNPISGHNTLYWYLQNLGQGPELLIRYENEEAVDDSQLPKDRFSAERLKGVDSTLKIQPAELGDSAVYLCASGPPRGEDTGELFFGEGSRLTVL.